These T cell receptor beta chains were read from a single sample in a study of regulatory T cells in long-lasting Graves disease. TCRdb reprocessed the multiplex PCR reads via MiXCR and lists one record per CDR3 protein. The data show around 400,000 distinct CDR3 sequences, around 15% seen once. The sequencing here drew on peripheral blood mononuclear cells (PBMCs), taken at new diagnosis, from a patient treated with antithyroid drugs. All receptors derive from a female donor with Graves disease. Each CDR3 is given with its conserved first and last residue. Fields, in order: J gene, clone size, V gene, CDR3 protein. For some rows the clone size is stated as once, few or many, or as a class when expanded; others skip it.

TRBJ2-2 many TRBV12-3/TRBV12-4 CASRTGGPNTGELFF
TRBJ2-7 many TRBV10-1 CASSGPIAGGPHEQYF
TRBJ2-1 few TRBV7-9 CASGRIQGSLVEQFF
TRBJ2-1 many TRBV6-2/TRBV6-3 CASSYSKSRRDNEQFF
TRBJ2-5 many TRBV6-1 CASSARQQETQYF
TRBJ1-3 many TRBV27 CASMGYGNTIYF
TRBJ2-1 - TRBV19 CASGSGTIRNEQFF
TRBJ1-1 many TRBV11-3 CASSYLATGAGVNTEAFF
TRBJ1-2 many TRBV12-3/TRBV12-4 CASRTWTGMYGYTF
TRBJ2-2 few TRBV19 CASRTLGELFF
TRBJ1-1 many TRBV29-1 CSADTGTGGVPTEAFF
TRBJ2-1 many TRBV6-1 CASSKTMSSYNEQFF
TRBJ2-7 many TRBV12-3/TRBV12-4 CASSLTAGQAYEQYF
TRBJ2-7 many TRBV27 CASSYRQGYEQYF
TRBJ1-5 many TRBV6-5 CASSYPRDKGVRWPQHF
TRBJ2-7 many TRBV7-2 CASSFTDEQYF
TRBJ2-6 few TRBV6-1 CASSLGSYSGANVLTF
TRBJ2-3 many TRBV3-1 CASKKGVQGDTQYF
TRBJ2-5 many TRBV29-1 CSVEKGGGETQYF
TRBJ2-3 - TRBV29-1 CSVDWSYETDTQYF
TRBJ2-7 - TRBV6-5 CASSYSTGGNSYEQYF
TRBJ2-3 many TRBV11-2 CASSQDPSTDTQYF
TRBJ2-2 - TRBV6-2/TRBV6-3 CASRPGTGWTGELFF
TRBJ2-2 few TRBV7-6 CASSLGLGTTNTGELFF
TRBJ1-5 many TRBV20-1 CSASPGEGRWEPQHF